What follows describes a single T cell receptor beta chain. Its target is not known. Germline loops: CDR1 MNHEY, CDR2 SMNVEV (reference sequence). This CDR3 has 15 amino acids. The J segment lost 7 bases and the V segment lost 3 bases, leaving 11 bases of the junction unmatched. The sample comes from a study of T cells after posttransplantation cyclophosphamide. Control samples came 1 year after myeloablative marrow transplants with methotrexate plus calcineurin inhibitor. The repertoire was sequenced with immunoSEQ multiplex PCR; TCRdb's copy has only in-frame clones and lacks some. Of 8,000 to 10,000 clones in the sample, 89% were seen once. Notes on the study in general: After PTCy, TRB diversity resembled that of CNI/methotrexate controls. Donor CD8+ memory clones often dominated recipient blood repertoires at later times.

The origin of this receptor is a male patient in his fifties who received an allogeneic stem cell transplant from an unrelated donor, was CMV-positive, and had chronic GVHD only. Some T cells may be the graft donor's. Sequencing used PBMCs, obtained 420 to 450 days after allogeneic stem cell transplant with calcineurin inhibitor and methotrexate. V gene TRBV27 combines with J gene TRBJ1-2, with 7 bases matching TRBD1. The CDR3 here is CASSFSTGSVRGYTF. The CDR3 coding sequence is TGTGCCAGCAGTTTCTCGACAGGGAGCGTGCGTGGCTACACCTTC.